This TCR beta chain was sequenced for a study of T-cell reconstitution after alpha-beta-depleted transplantation in children. This clonotype was found many times. Antigen specificity is unknown. With V trimmed by 0 bases and J by 0 bases, 3 bases remained unmatched. The CDR3 is 17 amino acids. CDR1 is MNHEY, CDR2 SVGAGI, per germline. General observations from the study: At day 60, the high TCRbeta diversity found in some patients originated from recipient T cells and thymic progenitors that had survived.

Unique molecular identifiers were built into the TCRbeta library. TCRdb called the PCR reads again in MiXCR, with one record for every CDR3 protein. The table records 200,000 to 300,000 distinct CDR3 sequences, 7.5% to 9.5% of them present only once. The rearrangement joins TRBV6-5 to TRBJ2-1; 9 nucleotides match TRBD2. The receptor comes from a male patient younger than 18 who had a stem cell transplant for acute lymphoblastic leukemia, so the T cells may come from the graft donor. Sequenced here: PBMCs, mostly from graft donor cells, sampled 180 days after TCRalphabeta/CD19-depleted stem cell transplant. The CDR3 loop reads CASSYSSGGTSYNEQFF. Here the CDR3 DNA reads TGTGCCAGCAGTTACTCAAGCGGGGGGACCTCCTACAATGAGCAGTTCTTC.